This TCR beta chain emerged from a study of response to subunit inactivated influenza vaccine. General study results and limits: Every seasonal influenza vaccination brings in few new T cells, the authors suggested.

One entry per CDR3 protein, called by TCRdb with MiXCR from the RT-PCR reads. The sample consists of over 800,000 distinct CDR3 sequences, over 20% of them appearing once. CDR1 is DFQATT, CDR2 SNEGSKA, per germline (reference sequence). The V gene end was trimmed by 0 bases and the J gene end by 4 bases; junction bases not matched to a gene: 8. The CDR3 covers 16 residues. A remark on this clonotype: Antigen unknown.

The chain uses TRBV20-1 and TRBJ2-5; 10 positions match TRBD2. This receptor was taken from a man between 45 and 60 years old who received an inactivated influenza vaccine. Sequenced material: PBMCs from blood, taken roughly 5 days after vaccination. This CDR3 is CSARDDLAGASETQYF. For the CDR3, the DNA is TGCAGTGCTAGAGATGATCTAGCGGGAGCATCAGAGACCCAGTACTTC.